The clone carrying this TCR beta chain was counted at least ten times. The antigen remains unidentified. This sample stems from a study of CD8 T cells in ankylosing spondylitis. Study-level points and caveats: Enrichment of disease-linked clones was reportedly significant in matched ankylosing spondylitis synovial fluid. There were earlier reports of some motif variants in reactive arthritis synovial fluid and blood.

This CDR3 contains 14 residues. V was clipped by 4 bases and J by 1 base, with 10 bases between them. CDR1 KGHDR and CDR2 SFDVKD come from the germline V gene. Using quantitative 5'-RACE with molecular barcodes, the authors made TCR beta libraries. Each CDR3 protein gets one entry after TCRdb re-called the 5' RACE reads with MiXCR. The sample shows approximately 300,000 distinct CDR3 sequences, around 20% of them seen only once. Sequencing was done on a sample of blood, either unsorted or a sorted T cell fraction (not recorded which). The sequence was obtained from a female donor with ankylosing spondylitis or in good health (not recorded which). The chain uses TRBV24-1 and TRBJ2-7; D may be TRBD1 (5 bases). In DNA form, the CDR3 reads TGTGCCACCAGTGACGCAGGGCAATCCTACGAGCAGTACTTC. Its translation: CATSDAGQSYEQYF.